This TCR beta chain was sequenced during a study of blood T cell repertoires in COVID-19 (dated by TCRdb to about 2020). Turning to the overall study: Samples from collaborators originated in the United States, Italy and Spain and spanned both the acute and convalescent phases of COVID-19. The material from the prospective study consisted of cDNA or gDNA derived from T cells, B-cell-depleted T cells, or PBMCs. Deeply sampled blood TCRbeta repertoires from subjects exposed to, actively infected with, or recovered from COVID-19 were included in the dataset. The repertoires were released in a freely available public database meant as a resource for research on the immune response to SARS-CoV-2. Samples were obtained from the ongoing ImmuneRACE study (first 160 participants) and from 1,000 to 1,500 subjects provided by 6 global collaborators. A de-identified subject ID, COVID-19 status, age in years and sex were almost always included in the sample metadata. Where HLA class I and class II types were available, the types were taken from metadata supplied by the sample provider, not from assay-based typing. Points the paper makes about the study in general: How much clinical and demographic metadata was included differed by source and by participant, and the metadata was provided uncurated.

Details on this clone: What antigen it recognizes has not been identified. The record has no base qualities; no much larger clone is one base away.

The immunoSEQ Assay, a bias-controlled multiplex PCR, was used to amplify TCRbeta CDR3 regions from genomic DNA. Per the authors' processing: The number of nucleated cells in each sample was estimated by amplification of reference gene primers within the assay. To quantify the absolute abundance of each unique TCRbeta CDR3 rearrangement, sequence reads were collapsed and filtered. For each sample, productive Simpson clonality was calculated as the square root of Simpson's diversity index over productive rearrangements. TCRdb mirrors the immuneACCESS table, restricted to in-frame sequences. Some clones are absent from its copies; in checked studies, under half trace to an unresolved V gene, and the reason for the others is unknown. From that table come the V and J calls and clone size; the DNA was used to work out D and trimming. Within this sample are hundreds of thousands of clones, with 84% of them counted one time only. The leading ten clones occupy roughly 6.2% of the sample.

Reading from cysteine to phenylalanine, the CDR3 counts 11 amino acids. Of the read, only the CDR3 DNA is kept; its 33 bases are in frame from base 1. CDR1 and CDR2, per the germline V gene (reference sequence), are LNHDA and SQIVND. The V and J ends are trimmed by 4 bases and 6 bases, leaving 7 bases between them. Participants in the prospective study were aged about 18 to 100 years, lived in 24 United States geographic areas, and enrolled through a virtual design. Cohort assignment in the prospective study relied on participant-reported clinical history from a screening survey and a study questionnaire. For ImmuneRACE Cohort 3, a participant was defined as recovered based on two consecutive negative NP/OP PCR tests, clearance by a healthcare professional, or resolution of symptoms. Mobile phlebotomists in the prospective study collected whole blood, serum and a nasopharyngeal or oropharyngeal swab from every participant. Prospective study participants could optionally give additional blood draws and questionnaires over an approximately 2-month period. Blood samples from the prospective study were shipped frozen or at room temperature prior to DNA extraction.

Input material: PBMCs or T cells enriched from blood (not recorded which). This clonotype was obtained from a woman aged 40 to 50 who had recovered from COVID-19. The sequence links TRBV19 to TRBJ2-7, and perhaps TRBD1 as D gene, on 5 matching bases. The DNA sequence is given as TGTGCCAGTAGTACAGGGTTCGAGCAGTACTTC. It translates as CASSTGFEQYF.